This is a list of T cell receptor beta chains from one sample in a study of shared clonotypes between healthy human individuals. The protocol was immunoSEQ multiplex PCR, while the TCRdb copy is restricted to in-frame clones and leaves out a portion. Of 1.5 million to 1.9 million clones in the sample, about 98% are singletons; the top ten hold roughly 0.45%. Specimen: naive CD4+ T cells sorted from blood. The receptors here all came from a man in his thirties or forties in good health. Each CDR3 is given with its conserved first and last residue. The D gene is left open where the match is weak. For some rows the clone size is stated as once, few or many, or as a class when expanded; others skip it.

J gene: TRBJ1-2
V gene: TRBV4-1
D gene: TRBD1
clone size: NA
CDR3 DNA: TGCGCCAGCAGCCAAGAAGGGACAGGGGCTTACTATGGCTACACCTTC
CDR3 protein: CASSQEGTGAYYGYTF

J gene: TRBJ1-2
V gene: TRBV29-1
D gene: NA
clone size: NA
CDR3 DNA: TGCAGCGTTGAGACAGCGGATGGCTACACCTTC
CDR3 protein: CSVETADGYTF

J gene: TRBJ2-1
V gene: TRBV11-2
D gene: TRBD2
clone size: NA
CDR3 DNA: TGTGCCAGCAGCTTACCTGCGGCGGGAGGAAGCAAGCAGTTCTTC
CDR3 protein: CASSLPAAGGSKQFF

J gene: TRBJ1-5
V gene: TRBV5-1
D gene: NA
clone size: NA
CDR3 DNA: TGCGCCAGCAGCTTGGCGGGCCAGCCCCAGCATTTT
CDR3 protein: CASSLAGQPQHF

J gene: TRBJ2-7
V gene: TRBV7-9
D gene: TRBD1
clone size: NA
CDR3 DNA: TGTGCCAGCAGCCCTAGGACAGGGCGGAACGAGCAGTACTTC
CDR3 protein: CASSPRTGRNEQYF

J gene: TRBJ1-2
V gene: TRBV20-1
D gene: NA
clone size: NA
CDR3 DNA: TGCAGCCCGGGGGGTGGCTACACCTTC
CDR3 protein: CSPGGGYTF

J gene: TRBJ2-3
V gene: TRBV18
D gene: TRBD2
clone size: NA
CDR3 DNA: TGTGCCAGCTCCCCCGGGACTAGCGGGAGAAAAGATACGCAGTATTTT
CDR3 protein: CASSPGTSGRKDTQYF

J gene: TRBJ2-1
V gene: TRBV5-6
D gene: TRBD1
clone size: NA
CDR3 DNA: TGTGCCAGCAGCTCGGGACAGTACAATGAGCAGTTCTTC
CDR3 protein: CASSSGQYNEQFF

J gene: TRBJ2-7
V gene: TRBV7-2
D gene: NA
clone size: NA
CDR3 DNA: TGTGCCAGCATGCCTAGGGGACGCCCGCCTTACGAGCAGTACTTC
CDR3 protein: CASMPRGRPPYEQYF

J gene: TRBJ2-7
V gene: TRBV11-2
D gene: TRBD2
clone size: NA
CDR3 DNA: TGTGCCAGCAGCTTAGGGACTAGCGCTTTAATAAAAGCCTACGAGCAGTACTTC
CDR3 protein: CASSLGTSALIKAYEQYF

J gene: TRBJ2-1
V gene: TRBV5-1
D gene: TRBD1
clone size: NA
CDR3 DNA: TGCGCCAGCAGCTCTGACAGGGGATTAGACAATGAGCAGTTCTTC
CDR3 protein: CASSSDRGLDNEQFF

J gene: TRBJ2-1
V gene: TRBV27
D gene: TRBD2
clone size: NA
CDR3 DNA: TGTGCCAGCAGCTTATTGGGGTTAGCGGGAGTTCGAGCCCATGAGCAGTTCTTC
CDR3 protein: CASSLLGLAGVRAHEQFF

J gene: TRBJ2-7
V gene: TRBV29-1
D gene: TRBD1
clone size: NA
CDR3 DNA: TGCAGCGTTACGACAGGGCGCACCTACGAGCAGTACTTC
CDR3 protein: CSVTTGRTYEQYF

J gene: TRBJ1-3
V gene: TRBV9
D gene: TRBD1
clone size: NA
CDR3 DNA: TGTGCCAGCAGCGTCACGCGGACAGGGCAAGGAAACACCATATATTTT
CDR3 protein: CASSVTRTGQGNTIYF

J gene: TRBJ2-7
V gene: TRBV11-2
D gene: NA
clone size: NA
CDR3 DNA: TGTGCCAGCAGCTTGTTCTCCTACGAGCAGTACTTC
CDR3 protein: CASSLFSYEQYF

J gene: TRBJ2-7
V gene: TRBV2
D gene: NA
clone size: NA
CDR3 DNA: TGTGCCAGCAGTGATACGGGCTACGAGCAGTACTTC
CDR3 protein: CASSDTGYEQYF

J gene: TRBJ2-7
V gene: TRBV15
D gene: NA
clone size: NA
CDR3 DNA: TGTGCCACCAGCAGAGGCTCCGGCAGGGACTACGAGCAGTACTTC
CDR3 protein: CATSRGSGRDYEQYF

J gene: TRBJ1-2
V gene: TRBV6-1
D gene: NA
clone size: NA
CDR3 DNA: TGTGCCAGCAGTGAGCTGCCAAACCTTTATGGCTACACCTTC
CDR3 protein: CASSELPNLYGYTF

J gene: TRBJ2-1
V gene: TRBV19
D gene: TRBD2
clone size: NA
CDR3 DNA: TGTGCCAGTAGTATAGCCGGGACTAGCCAGTTCTTC
CDR3 protein: CASSIAGTSQFF

J gene: TRBJ2-6
V gene: TRBV4-3
D gene: NA
clone size: once
CDR3 DNA: TGCGCCAGCAGTCCAAGTAGGAGAGTCTCTGGGGCCAACGTCCTGACTTTC
CDR3 protein: CASSPSRRVSGANVLTF

J gene: TRBJ1-4
V gene: TRBV15
D gene: NA
clone size: NA
CDR3 DNA: TGTGCCACCAGCAGAGATGATTTGAGACGGTTCCGAACTAATGAAAAACTGTTTTTT
CDR3 protein: CATSRDDLRRFRTNEKLFF

J gene: TRBJ2-7
V gene: TRBV23-1
D gene: NA
clone size: NA
CDR3 DNA: TGCGCCAGCAGTCAAATATCGACTAATCCCTACGAGCAGTACTTC
CDR3 protein: CASSQISTNPYEQYF

J gene: TRBJ1-5
V gene: TRBV28
D gene: NA
clone size: once
CDR3 DNA: TGTGCCAGCAGTTTACTCGGACAGAACAATCAGCCCCAGCATTTT
CDR3 protein: CASSLLGQNNQPQHF

J gene: TRBJ1-2
V gene: TRBV6-1
D gene: TRBD1
clone size: NA
CDR3 DNA: TGTGCCAGCAGTGAATTGGGGACAGGGGGCAACTATGGCTACACCTTC
CDR3 protein: CASSELGTGGNYGYTF

J gene: TRBJ2-1
V gene: TRBV29-1
D gene: TRBD2
clone size: NA
CDR3 DNA: TGCAGCGTTGGACTAGCGGGAGGGCCGGGCAATGAGCAGTTCTTC
CDR3 protein: CSVGLAGGPGNEQFF

J gene: TRBJ1-5
V gene: TRBV30
D gene: TRBD1
clone size: NA
CDR3 DNA: TGTGCCTGGGGGGACAGGGGGTCTCAGCCCCAGCATTTT
CDR3 protein: CAWGDRGSQPQHF

J gene: TRBJ2-5
V gene: TRBV29-1
D gene: NA
clone size: NA
CDR3 DNA: TGCAGCGAACAAAGGGGGGTAGAGACCCAGTACTTC
CDR3 protein: CSEQRGVETQYF

J gene: TRBJ2-3
V gene: TRBV18
D gene: TRBD2
clone size: NA
CDR3 DNA: TGTGCCAGCTCATGGGAGCGGGAGAGGACAGATACGCAGTATTTT
CDR3 protein: CASSWERERTDTQYF

J gene: TRBJ2-7
V gene: TRBV10-3
D gene: NA
clone size: NA
CDR3 DNA: TGTGCCATCACCGGGGACCTCGTGTCCGAGCAGTACTTC
CDR3 protein: CAITGDLVSEQYF

J gene: TRBJ2-1
V gene: TRBV10-3
D gene: NA
clone size: NA
CDR3 DNA: TGTGCCATCAGTGAGTCGACGGCGGCTTACAATGAGCAGTTCTTC
CDR3 protein: CAISESTAAYNEQFF

J gene: TRBJ1-1
V gene: TRBV20-1
D gene: NA
clone size: NA
CDR3 DNA: TGCAGTGCTACAACTTTCACTGAAGCTTTCTTT
CDR3 protein: CSATTFTEAFF

J gene: TRBJ2-5
V gene: TRBV5-1
D gene: NA
clone size: NA
CDR3 DNA: TGCGCCAGCATCGACAAGCAAGAGACCCAGTACTTC
CDR3 protein: CASIDKQETQYF

J gene: TRBJ1-2
V gene: TRBV7-2
D gene: NA
clone size: once
CDR3 DNA: TGTGCCAGCAGCCCTGGAGCAGCTAACTATGGCTACACCTTC
CDR3 protein: CASSPGAANYGYTF

J gene: TRBJ1-5
V gene: TRBV7-9
D gene: NA
clone size: NA
CDR3 DNA: TGTGCCAGCAGCCGCAGTTCGGGGGGCAATCAGCCCCAGCATTTT
CDR3 protein: CASSRSSGGNQPQHF

J gene: TRBJ1-4
V gene: TRBV28
D gene: NA
clone size: NA
CDR3 DNA: TGTGCCAGCAACAAGCAAGCATCAACTAATGAAAAACTGTTTTTT
CDR3 protein: CASNKQASTNEKLFF

J gene: TRBJ2-5
V gene: TRBV5-1
D gene: TRBD1
clone size: NA
CDR3 DNA: TGCGCCAGCAGCCCTGGGACAGGCAAAGAGACCCAGTACTTC
CDR3 protein: CASSPGTGKETQYF

J gene: TRBJ2-2
V gene: TRBV10-1
D gene: NA
clone size: NA
CDR3 DNA: TGCGCCAGCAGTGAGTTTGCTAGCTCCACCGGGGAGCTGTTTTTT
CDR3 protein: CASSEFASSTGELFF

J gene: TRBJ2-7
V gene: TRBV28
D gene: TRBD1
clone size: NA
CDR3 DNA: TGTGCCAGCAGTTTGACAGGGCATAATTCCTTTAGCTCCTACGAGCAGTACTTC
CDR3 protein: CASSLTGHNSFSSYEQYF

J gene: TRBJ2-1
V gene: TRBV6-5
D gene: TRBD2
clone size: NA
CDR3 DNA: TGTGCCAGCAGTTACTCGGGGACTAGCGGGAGGGGTGAGCAGTTCTTC
CDR3 protein: CASSYSGTSGRGEQFF

J gene: TRBJ2-7
V gene: TRBV6-5
D gene: NA
clone size: NA
CDR3 DNA: TGTGCCAGCAGCCCGATTGGTAGTTACGAGCAGTACTTC
CDR3 protein: CASSPIGSYEQYF

J gene: TRBJ2-5
V gene: TRBV5-1
D gene: TRBD1
clone size: NA
CDR3 DNA: TGCGCCAGCAGCCAGGGGGAATTGACATTGAAGACCCAGTACTTC
CDR3 protein: CASSQGELTLKTQYF

J gene: TRBJ2-7
V gene: TRBV5-4
D gene: NA
clone size: NA
CDR3 DNA: TGTGCCAGCAGCTTGGTGTCTTCCCAGCAGTACTTC
CDR3 protein: CASSLVSSQQYF

J gene: TRBJ2-1
V gene: TRBV10-3
D gene: NA
clone size: NA
CDR3 DNA: TGTGCCATCAGTGATACGGGACACCAGGGTTCCGAGCAGTTCTTC
CDR3 protein: CAISDTGHQGSEQFF

J gene: TRBJ2-5
V gene: TRBV18
D gene: NA
clone size: NA
CDR3 DNA: TGTGCCAGCTCACCATCGGGGCCGCCAGGGCAGCAGACCCAGTACTTC
CDR3 protein: CASSPSGPPGQQTQYF

J gene: TRBJ2-7
V gene: TRBV27
D gene: NA
clone size: NA
CDR3 DNA: TGTGCCAGTTCTTTACGAGAGGGACCCTACGAGCAGTACTTC
CDR3 protein: CASSLREGPYEQYF

J gene: TRBJ2-3
V gene: TRBV25-1
D gene: NA
clone size: NA
CDR3 DNA: TGTGCCAGCAGTTCCCGGAGGCCAGATACGCAGTATTTT
CDR3 protein: CASSSRRPDTQYF

J gene: TRBJ2-6
V gene: TRBV5-4
D gene: NA
clone size: NA
CDR3 DNA: TGTGCCAGCACCCCAGGGTCGGGTTCCGGGGCCAACGTCCTGACTTTC
CDR3 protein: CASTPGSGSGANVLTF

J gene: TRBJ2-7
V gene: TRBV10-3
D gene: TRBD1
clone size: NA
CDR3 DNA: TGTGCCATCAGTGGGCGGGACAGGTCCTACGAGCAGTACTTC
CDR3 protein: CAISGRDRSYEQYF

J gene: TRBJ2-1
V gene: TRBV12-5
D gene: TRBD2
clone size: NA
CDR3 DNA: TGTGCTAGTGGTTTGGGGGCTGCTGGCGGGAGGGCCTTTGAGCAGTTCTTC
CDR3 protein: CASGLGAAGGRAFEQFF

J gene: TRBJ2-1
V gene: TRBV4-3
D gene: TRBD2
clone size: once
CDR3 DNA: TGCGCCAGCAGCCAAGATCTAGCGGGCAATGAGCAGTTCTTC
CDR3 protein: CASSQDLAGNEQFF

J gene: TRBJ2-7
V gene: TRBV4-2
D gene: NA
clone size: NA
CDR3 DNA: TGTGCCAGCAGGGGGGACAAGGGTGCATCCTACGAGCAGTACTTC
CDR3 protein: CASRGDKGASYEQYF

J gene: TRBJ2-7
V gene: TRBV7-9
D gene: NA
clone size: NA
CDR3 DNA: TGTGCCAGCAGCTTAGTGCCGGGACTCGAAACCGACGAGCAGTACTTC
CDR3 protein: CASSLVPGLETDEQYF

J gene: TRBJ1-2
V gene: TRBV2
D gene: NA
clone size: NA
CDR3 DNA: TGTGCCAGCAGTGAAGTTTTAGGGAAGAGCTATGGCTACACCTTC
CDR3 protein: CASSEVLGKSYGYTF

J gene: TRBJ2-7
V gene: TRBV28
D gene: TRBD1
clone size: NA
CDR3 DNA: TGTGCCAGCAGTCAAACTCCGGGACAGAATAACTACGAGCAGTACTTC
CDR3 protein: CASSQTPGQNNYEQYF

J gene: TRBJ1-2
V gene: TRBV5-6
D gene: NA
clone size: NA
CDR3 DNA: TGTGCCAGCAGCTTGACAGGGTCAGATGGCTACACCTTC
CDR3 protein: CASSLTGSDGYTF

J gene: TRBJ2-3
V gene: TRBV7-9
D gene: NA
clone size: NA
CDR3 DNA: TGTGCCAGCAGCTTAGGCCCGCCAACGCAGTATTTT
CDR3 protein: CASSLGPPTQYF

J gene: TRBJ2-3
V gene: TRBV5-1
D gene: TRBD2
clone size: NA
CDR3 DNA: TGCGCCAGCAGCTTGGTTGCGGGAGGGCCGTCTTCTGTCACAGATACGCAGTATTTT
CDR3 protein: CASSLVAGGPSSVTDTQYF

J gene: TRBJ1-4
V gene: TRBV7-2
D gene: TRBD1
clone size: NA
CDR3 DNA: TGTGCCAGCAGCTTCGGGGGACAGGGTCGAGAAAAACTGTTTTTT
CDR3 protein: CASSFGGQGREKLFF